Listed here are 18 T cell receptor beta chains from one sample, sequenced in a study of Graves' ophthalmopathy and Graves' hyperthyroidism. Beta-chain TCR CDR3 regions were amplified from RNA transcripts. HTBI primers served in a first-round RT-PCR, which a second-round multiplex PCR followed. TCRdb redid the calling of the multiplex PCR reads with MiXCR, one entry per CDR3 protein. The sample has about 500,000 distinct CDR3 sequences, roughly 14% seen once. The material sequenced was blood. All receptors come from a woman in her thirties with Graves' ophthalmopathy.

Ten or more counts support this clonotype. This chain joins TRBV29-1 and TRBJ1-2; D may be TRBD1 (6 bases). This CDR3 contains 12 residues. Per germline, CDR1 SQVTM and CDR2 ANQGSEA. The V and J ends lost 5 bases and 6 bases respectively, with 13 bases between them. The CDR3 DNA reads TGCAGCGTTCCTGAGGGGGGCAATGGCTACACCTTC. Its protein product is CSVPEGGNGYTF.

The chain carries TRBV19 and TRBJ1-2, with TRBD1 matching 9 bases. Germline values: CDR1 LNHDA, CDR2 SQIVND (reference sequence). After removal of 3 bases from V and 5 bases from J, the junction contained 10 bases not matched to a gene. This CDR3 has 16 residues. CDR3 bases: TGTGCCAGTAGTATGGACACCGGGACAGGGCCTTATGGCTACACCTTC. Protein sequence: CASSMDTGTGPYGYTF.

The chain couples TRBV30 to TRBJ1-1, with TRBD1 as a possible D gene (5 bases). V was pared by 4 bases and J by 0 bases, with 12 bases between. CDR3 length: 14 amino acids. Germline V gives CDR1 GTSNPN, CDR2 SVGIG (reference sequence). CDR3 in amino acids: CAWNEDNMNTEAFF. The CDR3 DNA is TGTGCCTGGAATGAGGACAACATGAACACTGAAGCTTTCTTT.

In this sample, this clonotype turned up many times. The CDR3 nucleotides read TGTGCCAGCAGCTCCCCCCTTTCGGGAGGAGAGACCCAGTACTTC. It encodes CASSSPLSGGETQYF. The chain links TRBV7-2 to TRBJ2-5; TRBD2 matches 7 bases. The germline CDR1 and CDR2 sequences are SGHTA and FQGNSA. CDR3 length: 15 amino acids. V shed 4 bases, J shed 4 bases, and the junction held 9 bases outside the gene matches.

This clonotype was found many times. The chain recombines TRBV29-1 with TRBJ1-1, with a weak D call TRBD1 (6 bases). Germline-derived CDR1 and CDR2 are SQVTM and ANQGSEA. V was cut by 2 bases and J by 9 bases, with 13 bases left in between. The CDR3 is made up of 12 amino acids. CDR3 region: CSVEWGTSKAFF. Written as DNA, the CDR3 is TGCAGCGTTGAATGGGGGACATCCAAAGCTTTCTTT.

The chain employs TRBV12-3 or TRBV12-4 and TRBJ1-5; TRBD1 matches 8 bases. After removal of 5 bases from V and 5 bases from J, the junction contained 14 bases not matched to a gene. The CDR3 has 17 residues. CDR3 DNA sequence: TGTGCCAGCAGTCGACAGGGGACGATGCGGGTTGATCAGCCCCAGCATTTT. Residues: CASSRQGTMRVDQPQHF.

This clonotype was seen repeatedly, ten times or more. This CDR3 reads CSVRLAREQYF. DNA of the CDR3: TGCAGTGTGAGACTAGCGCGGGAGCAGTACTTC. The chain is built from TRBV29-1 and TRBJ2-7; 8 bases match TRBD2. The V gene's germline CDR1 is SQVTM and CDR2 ANQGSEA. The CDR3 is 11 residues long.

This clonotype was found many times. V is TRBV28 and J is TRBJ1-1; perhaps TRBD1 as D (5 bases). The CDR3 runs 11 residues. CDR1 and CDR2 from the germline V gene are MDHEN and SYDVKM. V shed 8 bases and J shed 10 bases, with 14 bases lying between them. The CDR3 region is CASLGDLGAFF. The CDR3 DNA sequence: TGTGCCAGCCTTGGGGACTTAGGAGCTTTCTTT.

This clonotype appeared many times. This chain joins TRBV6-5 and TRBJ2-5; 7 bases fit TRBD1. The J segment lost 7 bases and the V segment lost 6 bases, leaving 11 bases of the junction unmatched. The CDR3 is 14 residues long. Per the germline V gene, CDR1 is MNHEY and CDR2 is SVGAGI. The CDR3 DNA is TGTGCCAGCAGCCACCGGGACAGAAGACTGACCCAGTACTTC. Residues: CASSHRDRRLTQYF.

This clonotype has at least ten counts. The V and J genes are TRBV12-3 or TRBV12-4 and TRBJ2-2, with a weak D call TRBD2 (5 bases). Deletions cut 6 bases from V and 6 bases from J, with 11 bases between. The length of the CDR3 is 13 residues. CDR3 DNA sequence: TGTGCCAGCAGCACCCCCGGGGCCGGGGAGCTGTTTTTT. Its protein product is CASSTPGAGELFF.

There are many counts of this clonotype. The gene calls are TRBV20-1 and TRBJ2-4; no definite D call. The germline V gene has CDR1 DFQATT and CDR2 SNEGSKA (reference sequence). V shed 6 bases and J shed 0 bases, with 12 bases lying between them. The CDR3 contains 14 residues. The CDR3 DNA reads TGCAGTGCACCCGAGGTCGTAGCCAAAAACATTCAGTACTTC. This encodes CSAPEVVAKNIQYF.

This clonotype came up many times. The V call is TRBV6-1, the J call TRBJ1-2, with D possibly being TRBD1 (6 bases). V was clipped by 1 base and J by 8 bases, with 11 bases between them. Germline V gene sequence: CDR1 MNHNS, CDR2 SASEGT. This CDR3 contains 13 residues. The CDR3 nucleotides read TGTGCCAGCAGTGAAGGGGGACATCGAGGCTACACCTTC. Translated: CASSEGGHRGYTF.

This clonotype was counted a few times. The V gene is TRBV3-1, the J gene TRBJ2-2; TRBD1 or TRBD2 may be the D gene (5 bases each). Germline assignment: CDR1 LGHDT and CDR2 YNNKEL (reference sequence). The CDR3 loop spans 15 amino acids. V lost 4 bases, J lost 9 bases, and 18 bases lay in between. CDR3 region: CASSPEGYGGRELFF. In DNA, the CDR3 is TGTGCCAGCAGCCCCGAGGGGTATGGGGGTCGGGAGCTGTTTTTT.

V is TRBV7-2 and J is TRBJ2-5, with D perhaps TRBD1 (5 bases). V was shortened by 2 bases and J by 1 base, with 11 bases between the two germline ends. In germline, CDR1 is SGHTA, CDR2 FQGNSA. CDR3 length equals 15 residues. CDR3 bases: TGTGCCAGCAGCTTAAATGGGGCAACCCAAGAGACCCAGTACTTC. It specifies CASSLNGATQETQYF.

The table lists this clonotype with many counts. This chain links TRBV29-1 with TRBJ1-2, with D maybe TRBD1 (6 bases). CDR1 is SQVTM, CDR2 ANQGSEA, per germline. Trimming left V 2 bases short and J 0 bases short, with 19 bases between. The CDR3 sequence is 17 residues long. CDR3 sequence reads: CSVEPLDAGVSNYGYTF. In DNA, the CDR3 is TGCAGCGTTGAACCTCTTGACGCAGGGGTTTCTAACTATGGCTACACCTTC.

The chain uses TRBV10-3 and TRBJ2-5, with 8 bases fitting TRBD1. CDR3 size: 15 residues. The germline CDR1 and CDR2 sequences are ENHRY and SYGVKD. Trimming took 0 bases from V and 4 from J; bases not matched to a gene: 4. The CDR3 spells CAISESGTGRETQYF. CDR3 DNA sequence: TGTGCCATCAGTGAGTCCGGGACAGGCCGAGAGACCCAGTACTTC.

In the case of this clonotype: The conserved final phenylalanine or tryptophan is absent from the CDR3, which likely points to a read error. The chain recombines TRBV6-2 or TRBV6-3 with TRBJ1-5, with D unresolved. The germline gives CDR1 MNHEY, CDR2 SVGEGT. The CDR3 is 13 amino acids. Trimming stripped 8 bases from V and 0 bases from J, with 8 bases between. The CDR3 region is CASADNSNQPQHV. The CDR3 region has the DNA TGTGCCAGCGCGGATAATAGCAATCAGCCCCAGCATGTT.

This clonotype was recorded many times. The CDR3 spells CASSISGKSYEQYF. As DNA, the CDR3 is TGTGCCAGCAGCATTAGCGGGAAGAGCTACGAGCAGTACTTC. J is TRBJ2-7 and V is TRBV6-1; 8 bases are a match to TRBD2. The CDR3 spans 14 residues. Trimming at V came to 6 bases and at J to 3 bases, leaving 7 bases not matched to a gene. Looked up from germline, CDR1 is MNHNS and CDR2 is SASEGT.